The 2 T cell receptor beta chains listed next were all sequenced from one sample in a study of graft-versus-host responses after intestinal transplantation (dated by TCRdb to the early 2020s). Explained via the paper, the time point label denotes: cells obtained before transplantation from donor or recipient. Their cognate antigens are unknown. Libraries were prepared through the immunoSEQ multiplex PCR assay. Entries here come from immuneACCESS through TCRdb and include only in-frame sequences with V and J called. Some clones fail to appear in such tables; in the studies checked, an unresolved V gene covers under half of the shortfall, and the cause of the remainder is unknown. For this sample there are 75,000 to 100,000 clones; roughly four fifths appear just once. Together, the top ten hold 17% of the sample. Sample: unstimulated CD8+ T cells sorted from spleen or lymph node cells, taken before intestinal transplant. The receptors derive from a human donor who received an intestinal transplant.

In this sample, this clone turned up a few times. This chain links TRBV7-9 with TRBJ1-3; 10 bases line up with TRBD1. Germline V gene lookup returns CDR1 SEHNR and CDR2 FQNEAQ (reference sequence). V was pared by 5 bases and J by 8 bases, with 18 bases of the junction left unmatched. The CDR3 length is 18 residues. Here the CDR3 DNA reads TGTGCCAGCAGCCGTGAGGGCCGGGACAGGGGATACGGGTACACCATATATTTT. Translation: CASSREGRDRGYGYTIYF.

CDR3 nucleotide sequence: TGCGCCAGCAGCCCCAGACAGGTCGTGAACACTGAAGCTTTCTTT. Protein product: CASSPRQVVNTEAFF. V gene TRBV5-1 combines with J gene TRBJ1-1; TRBD1 might be the D (6 bases). Per germline, CDR1 SGHRS and CDR2 YFSETQ. There are 15 residues in the CDR3. V was pared by 4 bases and J by 0 bases, with 13 bases between.